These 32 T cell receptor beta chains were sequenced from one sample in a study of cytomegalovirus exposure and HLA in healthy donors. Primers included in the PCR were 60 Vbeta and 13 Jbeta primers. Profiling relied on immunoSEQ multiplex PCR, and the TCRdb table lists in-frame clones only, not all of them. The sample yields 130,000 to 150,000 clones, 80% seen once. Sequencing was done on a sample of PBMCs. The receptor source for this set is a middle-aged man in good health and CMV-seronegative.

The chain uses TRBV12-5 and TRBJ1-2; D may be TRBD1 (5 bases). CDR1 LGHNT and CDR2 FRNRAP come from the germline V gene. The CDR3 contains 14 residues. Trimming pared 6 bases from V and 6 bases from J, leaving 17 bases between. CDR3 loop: CASGPGGVIDGYTF. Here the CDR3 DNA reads TGTGCTAGTGGCCCCGGAGGGGTTATAGATGGCTACACCTTC.

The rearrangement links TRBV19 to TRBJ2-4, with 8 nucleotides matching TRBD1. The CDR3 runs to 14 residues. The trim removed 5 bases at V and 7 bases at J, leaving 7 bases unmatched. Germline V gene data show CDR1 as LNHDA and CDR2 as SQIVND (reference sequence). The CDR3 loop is CASSSRQGMNIQYF. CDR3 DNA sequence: TGTGCCAGTAGTTCCCGACAGGGGATGAACATTCAGTACTTC.

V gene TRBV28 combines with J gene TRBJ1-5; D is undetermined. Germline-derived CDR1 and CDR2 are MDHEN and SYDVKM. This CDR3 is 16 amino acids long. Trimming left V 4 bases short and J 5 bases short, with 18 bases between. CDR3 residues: CASSSWAETTDQPQHF. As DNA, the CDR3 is TGTGCCAGCAGTTCATGGGCAGAAACAACCGATCAGCCCCAGCATTTT. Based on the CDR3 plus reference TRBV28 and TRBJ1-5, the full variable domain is DVKVTQSSRYLVKRTGEKVFLECVQDMDHENMFWYRQDPGLGLRLIYFSYDVKMKEKGDIPEGYSVSREKKERFSLILESASTNQTSMYLCASSSWAETTDQPQHFGDGTRLSIL.

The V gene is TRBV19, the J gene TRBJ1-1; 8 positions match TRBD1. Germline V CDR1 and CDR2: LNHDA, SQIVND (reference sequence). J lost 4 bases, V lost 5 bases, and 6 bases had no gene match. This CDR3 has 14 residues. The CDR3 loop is CASSHPTGGTEAFF. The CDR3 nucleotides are TGTGCCAGTAGTCACCCAACAGGGGGCACTGAAGCTTTCTTT.

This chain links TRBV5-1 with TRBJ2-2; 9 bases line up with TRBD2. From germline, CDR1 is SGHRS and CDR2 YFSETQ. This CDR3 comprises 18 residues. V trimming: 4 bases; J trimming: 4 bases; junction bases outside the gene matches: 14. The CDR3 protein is CASSPVAGDTKFTGELFF. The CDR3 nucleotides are TGCGCCAGCAGCCCGGTAGCGGGGGATACAAAATTCACCGGGGAGCTGTTTTTT.

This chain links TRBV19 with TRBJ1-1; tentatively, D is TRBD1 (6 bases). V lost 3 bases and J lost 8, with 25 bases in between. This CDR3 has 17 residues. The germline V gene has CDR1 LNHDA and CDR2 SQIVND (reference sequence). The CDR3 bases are TGTGCCAGTAGTATTACCTCCCGGATCACCCGAACAGGGGAAGCTTTCTTT. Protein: CASSITSRITRTGEAFF. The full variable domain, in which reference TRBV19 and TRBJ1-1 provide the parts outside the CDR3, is DGGITQSPKYLFRKEGQNVTLSCEQNLNHDAMYWYRQDPGQGLRLIYYSQIVNDFQKGDIAEGYSVSREKKESFPLTVTSAQKNPTAFYLCASSITSRITRTGEAFFGQGTRLTVV.

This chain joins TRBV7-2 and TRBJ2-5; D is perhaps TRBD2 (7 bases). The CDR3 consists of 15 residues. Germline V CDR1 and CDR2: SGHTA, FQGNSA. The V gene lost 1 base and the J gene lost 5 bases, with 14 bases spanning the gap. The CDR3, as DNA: TGTGCCAGCAGCTTAGGCGGGGGCACGTTGGAGACCCAGTACTTC. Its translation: CASSLGGGTLETQYF.

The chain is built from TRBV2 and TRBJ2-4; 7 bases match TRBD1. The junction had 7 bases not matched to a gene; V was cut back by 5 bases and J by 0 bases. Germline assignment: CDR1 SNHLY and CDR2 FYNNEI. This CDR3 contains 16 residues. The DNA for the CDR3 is TGTGCCAGCAGTAGGGACAGCTCTTTAGCCAAAAACATTCAGTACTTC. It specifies CASSRDSSLAKNIQYF.

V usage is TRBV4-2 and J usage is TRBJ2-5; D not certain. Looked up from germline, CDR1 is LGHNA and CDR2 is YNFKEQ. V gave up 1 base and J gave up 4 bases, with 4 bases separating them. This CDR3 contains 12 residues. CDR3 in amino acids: CASSQGGETQYF. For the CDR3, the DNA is TGTGCCAGCAGCCAAGGCGGAGAGACCCAGTACTTC.

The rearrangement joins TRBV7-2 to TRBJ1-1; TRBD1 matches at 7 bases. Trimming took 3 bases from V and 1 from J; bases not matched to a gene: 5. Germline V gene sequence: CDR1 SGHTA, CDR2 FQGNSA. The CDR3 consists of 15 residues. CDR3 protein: CASSLAGGQNTEAFF. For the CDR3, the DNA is TGTGCCAGCAGCTTGGCAGGGGGTCAGAACACTGAAGCTTTCTTT.

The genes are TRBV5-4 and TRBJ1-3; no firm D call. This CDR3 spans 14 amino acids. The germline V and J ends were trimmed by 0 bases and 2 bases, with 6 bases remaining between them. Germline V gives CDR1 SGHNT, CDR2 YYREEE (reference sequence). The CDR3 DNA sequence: TGTGCCAGCAGCTTGGATCAAACTGGAAACACCATATATTTT. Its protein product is CASSLDQTGNTIYF.

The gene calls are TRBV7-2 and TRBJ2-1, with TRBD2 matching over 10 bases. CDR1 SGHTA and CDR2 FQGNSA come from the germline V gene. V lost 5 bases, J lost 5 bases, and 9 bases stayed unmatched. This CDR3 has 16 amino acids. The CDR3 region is CASSPVAGGGDNEQFF. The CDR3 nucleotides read TGTGCCAGCAGCCCTGTAGCGGGGGGAGGTGACAATGAGCAGTTCTTC.

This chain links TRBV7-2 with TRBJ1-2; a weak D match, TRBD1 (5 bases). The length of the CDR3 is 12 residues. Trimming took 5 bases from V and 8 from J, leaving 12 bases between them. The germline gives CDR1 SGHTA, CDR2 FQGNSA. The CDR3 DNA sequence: TGTGCCAGCAGCCCAACCGACAGAGGCTACACCTTC. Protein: CASSPTDRGYTF.

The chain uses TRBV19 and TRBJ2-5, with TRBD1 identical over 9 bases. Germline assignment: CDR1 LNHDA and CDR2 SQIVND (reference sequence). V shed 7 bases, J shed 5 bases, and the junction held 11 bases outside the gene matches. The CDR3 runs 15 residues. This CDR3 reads CASTDQDRGGETQYF. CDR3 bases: TGTGCCAGTACCGACCAGGACAGGGGTGGGGAGACCCAGTACTTC.

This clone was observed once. CDR3 bases: TGTGCCAGCAGTCTTGGGGGGGGCTACAATGAGCAGTTCTTC. Its translation: CASSLGGGYNEQFF. This chain uses TRBV6-5 with TRBJ2-1, with TRBD2 matching over 7 bases. Trimming at V came to 5 bases and at J to 3 bases, leaving 4 bases not matched to a gene. This CDR3 spans 14 amino acids. The germline V gene has CDR1 MNHEY and CDR2 SVGAGI.

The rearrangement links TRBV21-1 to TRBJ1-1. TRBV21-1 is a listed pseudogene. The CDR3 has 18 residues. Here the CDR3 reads CASNRPAGVWTLNTEAFF. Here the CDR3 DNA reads TGTGCCAGCAACCGACCCGCGGGGGTTTGGACCTTGAACACTGAAGCTTTCTTT.

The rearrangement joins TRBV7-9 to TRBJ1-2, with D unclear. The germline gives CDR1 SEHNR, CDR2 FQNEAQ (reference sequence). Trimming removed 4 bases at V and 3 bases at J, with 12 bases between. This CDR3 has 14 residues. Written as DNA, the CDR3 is TGTGCCAGCAGCTCTAGAGGGAGAGACTATGGCTACACCTTC. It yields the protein CASSSRGRDYGYTF. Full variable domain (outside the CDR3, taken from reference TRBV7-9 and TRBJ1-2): DTGVSQNPRHKITKRGQNVTFRCDPISEHNRLYWYRQTLGQGPEFLTYFQNEAQLEKSRLLSDRFSAERPKGSFSTLEIQRTEQGDSAMYLCASSSRGRDYGYTFGSGTRLTVV.

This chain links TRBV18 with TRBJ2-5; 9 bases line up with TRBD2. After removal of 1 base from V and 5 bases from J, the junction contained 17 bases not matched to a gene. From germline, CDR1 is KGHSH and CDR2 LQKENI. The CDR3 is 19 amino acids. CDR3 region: CASSPLPLKSGGPGETQYF. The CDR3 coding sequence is TGTGCCAGCTCACCACTTCCCCTAAAGAGCGGGGGGCCAGGGGAGACCCAGTACTTC.

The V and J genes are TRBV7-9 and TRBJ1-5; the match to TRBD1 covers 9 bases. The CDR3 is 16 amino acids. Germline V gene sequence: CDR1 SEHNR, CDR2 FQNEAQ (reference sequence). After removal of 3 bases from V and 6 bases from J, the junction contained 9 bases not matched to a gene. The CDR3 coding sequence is TGTGCCAGCAGCTTCGGGGACAGGGTCCTAGCTCAGCCCCAGCATTTT. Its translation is CASSFGDRVLAQPQHF.

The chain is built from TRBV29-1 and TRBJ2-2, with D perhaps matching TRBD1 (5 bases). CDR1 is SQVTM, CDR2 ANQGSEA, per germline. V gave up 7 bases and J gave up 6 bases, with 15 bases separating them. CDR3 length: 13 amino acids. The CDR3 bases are TGCAGCGCCGAGCAAATCAGGGCCGGGGAGCTGTTTTTT. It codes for CSAEQIRAGELFF.

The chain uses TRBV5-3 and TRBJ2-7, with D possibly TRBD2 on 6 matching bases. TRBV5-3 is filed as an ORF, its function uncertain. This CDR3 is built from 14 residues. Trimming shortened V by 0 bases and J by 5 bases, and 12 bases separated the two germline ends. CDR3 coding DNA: TGTGCCAGAAGCTTGGTGGAGGGCTCGAACGAGCAGTACTTC. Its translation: CARSLVEGSNEQYF.

In DNA form, the CDR3 reads TGTGCCAGCAGCTTAAAAGGGAGTTCCTACGAGCAGTACTTC. This gives the protein CASSLKGSSYEQYF. This sequence joins TRBV5-6 and TRBJ2-7; possible D gene TRBD2, 5 bases. This CDR3 comprises 14 residues. Trimming pared 2 bases from V and 1 base from J, leaving 10 bases between. Germline V gene lookup returns CDR1 SGHDT and CDR2 YYEEEE.

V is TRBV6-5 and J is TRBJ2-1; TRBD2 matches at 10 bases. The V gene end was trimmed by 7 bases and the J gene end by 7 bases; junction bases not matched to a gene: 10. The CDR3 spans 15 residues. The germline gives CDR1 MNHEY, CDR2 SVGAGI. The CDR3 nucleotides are TGTGCCAGCATCCAAGCGGGGGGGCCTGAAAATGAGCAGTTCTTC. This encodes CASIQAGGPENEQFF.

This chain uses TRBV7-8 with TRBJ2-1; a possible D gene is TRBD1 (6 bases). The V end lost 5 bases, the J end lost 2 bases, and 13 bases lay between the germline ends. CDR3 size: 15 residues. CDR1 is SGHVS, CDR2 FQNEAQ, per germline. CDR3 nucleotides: TGTGCCAGCAGCCCAGGACAGTTAACCTACAATGAGCAGTTCTTC. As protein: CASSPGQLTYNEQFF.

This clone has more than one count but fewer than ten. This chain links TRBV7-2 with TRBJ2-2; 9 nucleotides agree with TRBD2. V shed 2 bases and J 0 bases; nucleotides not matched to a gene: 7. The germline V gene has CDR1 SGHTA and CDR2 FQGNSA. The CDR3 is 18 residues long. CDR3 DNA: TGTGCCAGCAGCTTAAAAGCGGGGGGACTCGCGAACACCGGGGAGCTGTTTTTT. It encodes CASSLKAGGLANTGELFF.

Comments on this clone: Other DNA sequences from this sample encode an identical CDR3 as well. The CDR3 nucleotides are TGCGCCAGCAGCTTGGACGGGAATCAGCCCCAGCATTTT. It is translated as CASSLDGNQPQHF. The rearrangement links TRBV5-1 to TRBJ1-5, with no clear D. This CDR3 has 13 residues. Germline CDR1 SGHRS, CDR2 YFSETQ. Trimming took 0 bases from V and 4 from J, leaving 5 bases between them.

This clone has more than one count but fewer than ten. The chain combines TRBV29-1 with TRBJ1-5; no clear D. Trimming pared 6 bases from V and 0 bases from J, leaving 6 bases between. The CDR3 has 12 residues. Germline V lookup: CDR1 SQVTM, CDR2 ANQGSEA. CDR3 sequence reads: CSVRDSNQPQHF. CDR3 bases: TGCAGCGTCCGAGATAGCAATCAGCCCCAGCATTTT.

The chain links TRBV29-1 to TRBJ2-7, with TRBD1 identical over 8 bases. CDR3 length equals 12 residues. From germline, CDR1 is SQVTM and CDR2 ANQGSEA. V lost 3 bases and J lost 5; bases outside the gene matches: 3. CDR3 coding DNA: TGCAGCGTTGACAGGGGGCTCAACGAGCAGTACTTC. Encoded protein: CSVDRGLNEQYF.

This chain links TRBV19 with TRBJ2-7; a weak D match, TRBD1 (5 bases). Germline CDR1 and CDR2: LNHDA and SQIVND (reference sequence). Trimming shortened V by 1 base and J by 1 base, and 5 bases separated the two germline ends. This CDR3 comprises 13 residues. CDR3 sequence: CASSIGQSYEQYF. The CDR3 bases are TGTGCCAGTAGTATAGGACAGTCCTACGAGCAGTACTTC. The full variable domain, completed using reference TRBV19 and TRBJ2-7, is DGGITQSPKYLFRKEGQNVTLSCEQNLNHDAMYWYRQDPGQGLRLIYYSQIVNDFQKGDIAEGYSVSREKKESFPLTVTSAQKNPTAFYLCASSIGQSYEQYFGPGTRLTVT.

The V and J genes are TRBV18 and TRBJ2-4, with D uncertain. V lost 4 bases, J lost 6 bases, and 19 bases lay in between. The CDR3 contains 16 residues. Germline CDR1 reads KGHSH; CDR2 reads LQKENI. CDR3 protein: CASSQKARRSGNIQYF. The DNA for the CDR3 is TGTGCCAGCTCACAAAAAGCCCGGAGATCGGGAAACATTCAGTACTTC.

In DNA, the CDR3 is TGCGCCAGCAGCCAAGATAGGCAGGGGTCTGGCCTCTCCTATAATTCACCCCTCCACTTT. Translating it yields CASSQDRQGSGLSYNSPLHF. The rearrangement links TRBV4-1 to TRBJ1-6, with D possibly TRBD1 on 6 matching bases. The CDR3 loop spans 20 amino acids. Germline V gives CDR1 MGHRA, CDR2 YSYEKL. V was pared by 0 bases and J by 0 bases, with 18 bases between.

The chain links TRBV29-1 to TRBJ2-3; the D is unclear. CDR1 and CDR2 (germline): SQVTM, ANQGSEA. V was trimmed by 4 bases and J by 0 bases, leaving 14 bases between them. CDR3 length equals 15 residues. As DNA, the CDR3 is TGCAGCGTTGTTGGGCGCGCGAAGAGCACAGATACGCAGTATTTT. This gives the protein CSVVGRAKSTDTQYF.